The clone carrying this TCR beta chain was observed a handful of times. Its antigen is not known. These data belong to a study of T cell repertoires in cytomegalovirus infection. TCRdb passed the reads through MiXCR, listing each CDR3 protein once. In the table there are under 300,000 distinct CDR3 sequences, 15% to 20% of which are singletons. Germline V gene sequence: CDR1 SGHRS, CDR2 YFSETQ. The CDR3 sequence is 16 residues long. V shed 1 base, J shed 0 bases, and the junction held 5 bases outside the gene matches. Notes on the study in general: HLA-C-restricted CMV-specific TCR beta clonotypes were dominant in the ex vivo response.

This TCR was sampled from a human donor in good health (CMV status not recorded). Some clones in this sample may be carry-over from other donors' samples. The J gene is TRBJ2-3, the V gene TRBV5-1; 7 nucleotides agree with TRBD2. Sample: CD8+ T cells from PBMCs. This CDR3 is CASSLWEGTSTDTQYF. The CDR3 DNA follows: TGCGCCAGCAGCTTGTGGGAGGGGACGAGCACAGATACGCAGTATTTT.